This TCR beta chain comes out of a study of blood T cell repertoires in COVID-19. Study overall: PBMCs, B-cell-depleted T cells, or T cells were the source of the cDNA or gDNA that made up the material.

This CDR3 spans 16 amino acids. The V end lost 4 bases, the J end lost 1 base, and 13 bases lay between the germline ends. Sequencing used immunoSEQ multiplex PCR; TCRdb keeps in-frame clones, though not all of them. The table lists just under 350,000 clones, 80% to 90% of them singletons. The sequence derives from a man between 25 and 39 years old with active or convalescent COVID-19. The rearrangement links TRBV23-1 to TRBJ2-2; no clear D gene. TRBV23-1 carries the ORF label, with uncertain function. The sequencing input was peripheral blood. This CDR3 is CASSPPRPVNTGELFF. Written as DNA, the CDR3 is TGCGCCAGCAGTCCTCCCAGGCCAGTGAACACCGGGGAGCTGTTTTTT.